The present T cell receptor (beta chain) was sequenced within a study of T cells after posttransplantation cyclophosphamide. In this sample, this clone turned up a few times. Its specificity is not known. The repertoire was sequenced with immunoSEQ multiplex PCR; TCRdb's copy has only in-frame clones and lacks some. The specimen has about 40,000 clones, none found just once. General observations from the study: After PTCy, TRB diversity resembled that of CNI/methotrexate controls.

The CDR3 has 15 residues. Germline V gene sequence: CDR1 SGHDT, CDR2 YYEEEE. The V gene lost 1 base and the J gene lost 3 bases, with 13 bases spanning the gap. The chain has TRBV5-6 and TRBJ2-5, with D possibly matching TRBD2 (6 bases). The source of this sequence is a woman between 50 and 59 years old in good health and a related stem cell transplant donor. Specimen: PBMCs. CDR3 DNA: TGTGCCAGCAGCTTGCCGATGACGGGAGAAGAGACCCAGTACTTC. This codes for CASSLPMTGEETQYF.